Below are 10 T cell receptor beta chains sequenced from a single sample in a study of control samples from healthy donors and cancer patients. The data were produced by immunoSEQ multiplex PCR, yet TCRdb's version contains in-frame clones alone and is incomplete. The repertoire holds roughly 18,000 clones, with just over 85% as singletons. The sequenced sample consisted of PBMCs. All receptors come from a woman aged 70-85 years with colorectal cancer.

The V and J genes are TRBV2 and TRBJ2-1; 10 bases are shared with TRBD2. The CDR3 is 14 amino acids. V dropped 8 bases and J dropped 4; count of bases not matched to a gene: 5. Germline CDR1 and CDR2: SNHLY and FYNNEI. CDR3 in amino acids: CASVGTSVYNEQFF. The CDR3 region has the DNA TGTGCCAGCGTGGGGACTAGCGTGTACAATGAGCAGTTCTTC.

The CDR3 DNA reads as TGTGCCAGCATGGGCAGGGGCTCTGGAAACACCATATATTTT. It translates to CASMGRGSGNTIYF. The rearrangement uses TRBV2 and TRBJ1-3, with D perhaps matching TRBD1 (6 bases). Per germline, CDR1 SNHLY and CDR2 FYNNEI. V was clipped by 7 bases and J by 0 bases, with 10 bases between them. The CDR3 loop spans 14 amino acids. The whole variable domain, filled in from reference TRBV2 and TRBJ1-3, reads EPEVTQTPSHQVTQMGQEVILRCVPISNHLYFYWYRQILGQKVEFLVSFYNNEISEKSEIFDDQFSVERPDGSNFTLKIRSTKLEDSAMYFCASMGRGSGNTIYFGEGSWLTVV.

The rearrangement links TRBV7-2 to TRBJ2-1; tentatively, D is TRBD2 (7 bases). The V gene lost 5 bases and the J gene lost 6 bases, with 23 bases spanning the gap. The germline V gene has CDR1 SGHTA and CDR2 FQGNSA. The CDR3 covers 17 residues. The CDR3 sequence: CASSDRGGGAGRNEQFF. The CDR3 nucleotides read TGTGCCAGCAGCGATAGGGGGGGCGGGGCCGGACGCAATGAGCAGTTCTTC.

The chain employs TRBV21-1 and TRBJ1-4. TRBV21-1 has pseudogene status. The CDR3 contains 14 residues. The CDR3 nucleotides are TGTGCCAGCAGCGCCGGAGGTAGGAGGGAAAAACTGTTTTTT. Its protein product is CASSAGGRREKLFF.

V is TRBV5-1 and J is TRBJ1-3, with D possibly being TRBD1 (6 bases). The CDR3 is made up of 17 amino acids. V dropped 4 bases and J dropped 0 bases, with 17 bases sitting between them. Per germline, CDR1 SGHRS and CDR2 YFSETQ. CDR3: CASSTGSTGISGNTIYF. In DNA, the CDR3 is TGCGCCAGCAGCACCGGCTCTACAGGGATCTCTGGAAACACCATATATTTT.

This chain joins TRBV4-2 and TRBJ1-5, with D maybe TRBD1 (6 bases). This CDR3 region has 17 residues. Germline loops: CDR1 LGHNA, CDR2 YNFKEQ. V was clipped by 0 bases and J by 2 bases, with 14 bases between them. The CDR3 sequence is CASSQDLGGWGNQPQHF. The CDR3 DNA reads as TGTGCCAGCAGCCAAGATTTGGGGGGCTGGGGCAATCAGCCCCAGCATTTT.

CDR3: CASAPQERDSRGTEAFF. The CDR3 DNA is TGTGCCAGCGCTCCCCAGGAGAGGGACAGCAGGGGCACTGAAGCTTTCTTT. The chain employs TRBV4-2 and TRBJ1-1; the match to TRBD1 covers 7 bases. There are 17 residues in the CDR3. Trimming removed 8 bases from V and 4 bases from J; junction bases left unmatched: 19. Germline values: CDR1 LGHNA, CDR2 YNFKEQ.

This chain joins TRBV19 and TRBJ2-5; perhaps D is TRBD1 or TRBD2 (5 bases each). This CDR3 has 15 amino acids. Trimming pared 5 bases from V and 9 bases from J, leaving 22 bases between. Germline CDR1 is LNHDA and CDR2 is SQIVND (reference sequence). The CDR3 sequence is CASSRAGTPVEAQYF. The CDR3 DNA sequence: TGTGCCAGTAGTCGTGCCGGGACCCCAGTCGAGGCCCAGTACTTC. The full variable domain, rest sourced from reference TRBV19 and TRBJ2-5, is DGGITQSPKYLFRKEGQNVTLSCEQNLNHDAMYWYRQDPGQGLRLIYYSQIVNDFQKGDIAEGYSVSREKKESFPLTVTSAQKNPTAFYLCASSRAGTPVEAQYFGPGTRLLVL.

The chain is built from TRBV27 and TRBJ1-2; D uncertain. With 6 bases removed from V and 2 bases from J, the gap between germline ends came to 13 bases. The germline gives CDR1 MNHEY, CDR2 SMNVEV (reference sequence). The CDR3 sequence is 14 residues long. Here the CDR3 reads CASSGSKGNYGYTF. In nucleotides, the CDR3 is TGTGCCAGCAGCGGGTCTAAGGGCAACTATGGCTACACCTTC.

The CDR3 region is CASSPQHLSTNEKLFF. CDR3 DNA: TGTGCCAGCTCACCACAGCATCTATCGACTAATGAAAAACTGTTTTTT. The chain couples TRBV18 to TRBJ1-4; no clear D gene. V was cut by 1 base and J by 2 bases, with 11 bases left in between. Per the germline V gene, CDR1 is KGHSH and CDR2 is LQKENI. The CDR3 runs to 16 residues.